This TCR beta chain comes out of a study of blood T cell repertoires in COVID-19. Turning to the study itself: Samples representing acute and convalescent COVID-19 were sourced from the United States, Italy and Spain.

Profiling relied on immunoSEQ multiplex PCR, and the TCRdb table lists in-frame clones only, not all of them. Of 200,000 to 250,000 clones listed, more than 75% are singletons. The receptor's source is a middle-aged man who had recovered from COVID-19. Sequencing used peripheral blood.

The CDR3 is CASSQVGGGLRDTQYF. CDR3 nucleotides: TGTGCCAGCAGCCAAGTAGGGGGGGGCCTACGGGATACGCAGTATTTT. The chain is built from TRBV3-1 (or the pseudogene TRBV3-2) and TRBJ2-3, with D maybe TRBD2 (7 bases). CDR1 is LGHDT, CDR2 YNNKEL, per germline (reference sequence). This CDR3 has 16 residues. V gave up 1 base and J gave up 6 bases, with 17 bases separating them.